This TCR beta chain was observed in a study of OX40 agonist ivuxolimab in advanced cancers. Regarding this clone: Its antigen is not identified.

Using immunoSEQ multiplex PCR, the repertoire was profiled, and TCRdb retains in-frame clones only, with some absent. The table lists around 79,000 clones, 91% of them singletons. Study-level findings and limits: In the expanded peripheral T cells, antigen specificity was never determined.

Per germline, CDR1 SGHAT and CDR2 FQDESV (reference sequence). The ends lost 6 bases at V and 2 bases at J; junction bases unmatched: 9. The CDR3 is made up of 15 amino acids. The sequenced sample was CD4+ or CD8+ T cells sorted from blood, obtained in a trial of the OX40 agonist ivuxolimab. The sequence was obtained from an adult with an advanced solid tumor such as melanoma, head and neck, liver or kidney cancer. The V gene is TRBV11-1, the J gene TRBJ2-5; 7 bases match TRBD1. The CDR3 sequence: CASSYAQGMQETQYF. The CDR3, as DNA: TGTGCCAGCAGTTATGCACAGGGGATGCAAGAGACCCAGTACTTC. Based on the CDR3 plus reference TRBV11-1 and TRBJ2-5, the full variable domain is EAEVAQSPRYKITEKSQAVAFWCDPISGHATLYWYRQILGQGPELLVQFQDESVVDDSQLPKDRFSAERLKGVDSTLKIQPAELGDSAMYLCASSYAQGMQETQYFGPGTRLLVL.